Listed below are T cell receptor beta chains from one sample, sequenced in a study of cytomegalovirus exposure and HLA in healthy donors. The protocol was immunoSEQ multiplex PCR, while the TCRdb copy is restricted to in-frame clones and leaves out a portion. The data contain more than 95,000 clones, about 83% of them seen just once; the ten biggest clones take up 6.1%. Material: PBMCs. Receptor source: a man in his late teens or twenties in good health and CMV-seronegative. CDR3s include the opening cysteine and the closing phenylalanine or tryptophan. A D gene is named only where the DNA matches it firmly. Clone size is stated in some rows and not others, as once, few, many or a class when expanded.

>NA|TRBV5-8|TRBD2|TRBJ2-1
TGTGCCAGCAGCGCCCGGGGCCGGGAGGGCCCTGAGCAGTTCTTC
CASSARGREGPEQFF
>NA|TRBV4-3|TRBD1|TRBJ2-5
TGCGCCAGCAGCCAAGGGACAGGGTTCCAAGAGACCCAGTACTTC
CASSQGTGFQETQYF
>NA|TRBV2|TRBD2|TRBJ2-7
TGTGCCAGCAGTGGACTAGCGGGAGTGGGGGAGCAGTACTTC
CASSGLAGVGEQYF
>NA|TRBV5-4|TRBD1|TRBJ1-2
TGTGCCAGCAGCGTGACAGGGTTGAATTTCGGCTACACCTTC
CASSVTGLNFGYTF
>few|TRBV28|TRBD2|TRBJ2-7
TGTGCCAGCAGTTCCCCTCTCAGCGGGAGGGGGGAGTACGAGCAGTACTTC
CASSSPLSGRGEYEQYF
>NA|TRBV27|TRBD1|TRBJ1-1
TGTGCCAGCAGTTCGGTCCGGGACAGGGTTGAAGCTTTCTTT
CASSSVRDRVEAFF
>NA|TRBV7-9|NA|TRBJ1-1
TGTGCCAGCAGCCCGTTACTGACAGCGAACACTGAAGCTTTCTTT
CASSPLLTANTEAFF
>NA|TRBV25-1|NA|TRBJ1-1
TGTGCCAGCAGTGAATACAGGGTTGAGATGTGGGACACTGAAGCTTTCTTT
CASSEYRVEMWDTEAFF
>NA|TRBV19|TRBD2|TRBJ2-5
TGTGCCAGTAGCTCCTGGAGGGCTAGCGGGAGCCAAGAGACCCAGTACTTC
CASSSWRASGSQETQYF
>NA|TRBV15|TRBD1|TRBJ2-6
TGTGCCACCAGCAGCGTCCAGGGGGCAGGGTTGGGCTCTGGGGCCAACGTCCTGACTTTC
CATSSVQGAGLGSGANVLTF
>NA|TRBV7-8|TRBD2|TRBJ2-1
TGTGCCAGCAGCCCATCACTTAATGCGGGAGGTGGAAATGAGCAGTTCTTC
CASSPSLNAGGGNEQFF
>NA|TRBV9|NA|TRBJ1-2
TGTGCCAGCAGCGTAGGGGGCGCGGACTATGGCTACACCTTC
CASSVGGADYGYTF
>NA|TRBV28|NA|TRBJ1-2
TGTGCCAGCAGTTTAAACACCTTTCTTAACTATGGCTACACCTTC
CASSLNTFLNYGYTF
>NA|TRBV27|NA|TRBJ2-2
TGTGCCAGCAGTTTACTAGGGGTCGGGGAGCTGTTTTTT
CASSLLGVGELFF
>NA|TRBV11-1|TRBD2|TRBJ2-3
TGTGCCAGCAGCCGTAGCGGGGTGTGGGGCACAGATACGCAGTATTTT
CASSRSGVWGTDTQYF
>few|TRBV7-2|TRBD2|TRBJ2-5
TGTGCCAGCAGCTTAGGTAGCGGGAGGGCCGAAGAGACCCAGTACTTC
CASSLGSGRAEETQYF
>NA|TRBV9|TRBD2|TRBJ2-1
TGTGCCAGCAGCCCTAGCGGGCTGGAGCAGTTCTTC
CASSPSGLEQFF
>NA|TRBV7-9|TRBD2|TRBJ2-7
TGTGCCAGCAGCGAGGGACTAGCGGTCTACGAGCAGTACTTC
CASSEGLAVYEQYF
>NA|TRBV15|TRBD2|TRBJ2-5
TGTGCCACCGGGGGGGTCTTAACTCAAGAGACCCAGTACTTC
CATGGVLTQETQYF
>NA|TRBV6-4|NA|TRBJ2-3
TGTGCCAGCAGTCGGGCAGGGGGCACAGATACGCAGTATTTT
CASSRAGGTDTQYF
>NA|TRBV6-5|NA|TRBJ1-1
TGTGCCAGCAGTTACGGGACAACGAACACTGAAGCTTTCTTT
CASSYGTTNTEAFF
>NA|TRBV28|TRBD2|TRBJ2-7
TGTGCCAGCACTCCGGGACTAGCGGGAGGTTACTACGAGCAGTACTTC
CASTPGLAGGYYEQYF
>NA|TRBV6-1|TRBD1|TRBJ1-1
TGTGCCAGCAGTTCCGGGACAGGGGGGATCACTGAAGCTTTCTTT
CASSSGTGGITEAFF
>NA|TRBV19|NA|TRBJ1-2
TGTGCCAGTAGTATGGGTGACAGGAACTATGGCTACACCTTC
CASSMGDRNYGYTF
>few|TRBV5-8|TRBD1|TRBJ1-3
TGTGCCAGCAGCTTGGAGACAGGGGCCCACTCTGGAAACACCATATATTTT
CASSLETGAHSGNTIYF
>NA|TRBV6-1|TRBD2|TRBJ2-1
TGTGCCAGCAGGATACTAGCGGGAACCTACAATGAGCAGTTCTTC
CASRILAGTYNEQFF
>NA|TRBV6-5|TRBD2|TRBJ2-7
TGTGCCAGCAGTTACCGGGACTACTCCTACGAGCAGTACTTC
CASSYRDYSYEQYF
>once|TRBV14|NA|TRBJ2-1
TGTGCCAGCAGCCACAAGGGTAGCGCCGCCTCTGAGCAGTTCTTC
CASSHKGSAASEQFF
>NA|TRBV10-2|TRBD1|TRBJ2-7
TGCGCCAGCATCCGGGACAGTGAAGGGTATGGCGAGCAGTACTTC
CASIRDSEGYGEQYF
>NA|TRBV27|NA|TRBJ1-5
TGTGCCAGCAGCCCCTTTCCCAGGGTGGGTGGCAATCAGCCCCAGCATTTT
CASSPFPRVGGNQPQHF
>once|TRBV9|TRBD1|TRBJ2-5
TGTGCCAGCAGCGTAGGCAGGGGGGAGACCCAGTACTTC
CASSVGRGETQYF
>NA|TRBV6-5|TRBD1|TRBJ1-2
TGTGCCAGCAGGACAGGGGGTATCTTGAACTATGGCTACACCTTC
CASRTGGILNYGYTF
>NA|TRBV5-4|NA|TRBJ2-5
TGTGCCAGCAGCGTTGGGAAAGGGGCAGGAATGAGACAAGAGACCCAGTACTTC
CASSVGKGAGMRQETQYF
>NA|TRBV9|TRBD1|TRBJ1-1
TGTGCCAGCAGCAGCAGGGACAGGGGATCTGAAGCTTTCTTT
CASSSRDRGSEAFF
>NA|TRBV7-6|TRBD2|TRBJ2-1
TGTGCCAGCAGCTTATCCGGCGGGAGGAGCCCCGCGAGGCGGAATGAGCAGTTCTTC
CASSLSGGRSPARRNEQFF
>NA|TRBV11-3|TRBD1|TRBJ2-7
TGTGCCAGCAGCTTCCGGACAGGTGCTACCTACGAGCAGTACTTC
CASSFRTGATYEQYF
>NA|TRBV6-1|TRBD1|TRBJ2-1
TGTGCCAGCAGAAGAACAGGACAGGGTGACAATGAGCAGTTCTTC
CASRRTGQGDNEQFF
>NA|TRBV4-3|NA|TRBJ2-7
TGCGCCAGCAGCCAAGCCAGAATTGACGAGCAGTACTTC
CASSQARIDEQYF
>NA|TRBV25-1|TRBD1|TRBJ2-6
TGTGCCAGCGGGACAGGGGGCTCTGGGGCCAACGTCCTGACTTTC
CASGTGGSGANVLTF
>NA|TRBV29-1|NA|TRBJ2-7
TGCAGCGTTGACGGCCAGGGTTACGAGCAGTACTTC
CSVDGQGYEQYF
>NA|TRBV7-8|TRBD1|TRBJ2-7
TGTGCCAGCAGCTCAGACAGGGGATACGAGCAGTACTTC
CASSSDRGYEQYF
>NA|TRBV27|NA|TRBJ1-3
TGTGCCAGCAGTCCCCTCGCGGGGACCTCTGGAAACACCATATATTTT
CASSPLAGTSGNTIYF